This T cell receptor (beta chain) stems from a study of regulatory T cells in long-lasting Graves disease. CDR3 regions were amplified by Arm-PCR using iRepertoire HTBI primers to build TCR beta libraries. In the authors' workflow: Samples collectively showed 62 TRBV and approximately 15 TRBJ segments. MiXCR, applied by TCRdb to the multiplex PCR reads, yields one record per CDR3 protein. The V and J calls and clone size are TCRdb's, not the authors'. The table records under 500,000 distinct CDR3 sequences, around 17% of them present only once. Time point noted: newly diagnosed GD, antithyroid drugs for less than 3 months. The TCR library was prepared using RNA isolated from PBMCs. This clonotype was recorded a few times. The same data also went into a second study, on T cells in Graves' hyperthyroidism and ophthalmopathy. That report notes: The diagnoses drew upon clinical symptoms, serum thyroxine and TRAb, thyroid ultrasound and orbital computed tomography.

This specimen was peripheral blood mononuclear cells (PBMCs), taken at new diagnosis, from a patient treated with antithyroid drugs. This sequence was found in a woman in her 30s with Graves disease.

The CDR3 protein is CASRGGQGTGELFF. The CDR3 region has the DNA TGTGCCAGCAGGGGGGGACAGGGAACCGGGGAGCTGTTTTTT. The chain couples TRBV6-2 or TRBV6-3 to TRBJ2-2, with 9 nucleotides matching TRBD1. Losses at the gene ends were 6 bases for V and 5 bases for J; bases not matched to a gene: 4. CDR3 length equals 14 residues. The germline gives CDR1 MNHEY, CDR2 SVGEGT.